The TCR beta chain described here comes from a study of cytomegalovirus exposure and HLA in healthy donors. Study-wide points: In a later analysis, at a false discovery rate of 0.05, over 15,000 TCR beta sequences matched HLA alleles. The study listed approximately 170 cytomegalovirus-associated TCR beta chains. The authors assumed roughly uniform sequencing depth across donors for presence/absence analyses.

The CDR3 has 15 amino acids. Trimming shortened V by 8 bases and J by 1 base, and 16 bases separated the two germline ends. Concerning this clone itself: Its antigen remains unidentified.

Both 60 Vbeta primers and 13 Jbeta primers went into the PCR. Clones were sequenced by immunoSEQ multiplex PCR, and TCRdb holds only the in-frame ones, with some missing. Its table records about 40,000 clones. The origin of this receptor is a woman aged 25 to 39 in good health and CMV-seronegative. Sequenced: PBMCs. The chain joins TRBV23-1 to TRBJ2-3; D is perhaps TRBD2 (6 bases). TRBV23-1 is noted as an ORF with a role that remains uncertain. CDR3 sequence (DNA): TGCGCCAGCCCCCCGAGCGGGTTCGGCACAGATACGCAGTATTTT. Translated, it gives CASPPSGFGTDTQYF.